A selection of T cell receptor beta chains follows, all from one sample in a study of blood T cell repertoires in COVID-19. Sequencing used immunoSEQ multiplex PCR; TCRdb keeps in-frame clones, though not all of them. The sample has fewer than 600,000 clones, 75% to 90% seen once. The sequencing input was peripheral blood. The receptor set was obtained from a young man with COVID-19, enrolled during active disease. The CDR3 runs from the conserved cysteine through the conserved F or W. The D gene is left open where the match is weak. Some rows have no size entry. The others give once, few or many, or a class for an expanded clone.

CDR3 protein: CASSYGLTNEQFF
CDR3 DNA: TGTGCCAGCAGCTACGGACTAACCAATGAGCAGTTCTTC
V gene: TRBV7-9
J gene: TRBJ2-1
clone size: once
D gene: -

CDR3 protein: CASSLEGKTETQYF
CDR3 DNA: TGCGCCAGCAGCTTGGAGGGGAAAACAGAGACCCAGTACTTC
V gene: TRBV5-1
J gene: TRBJ2-5
clone size: -
D gene: -

CDR3 protein: CASSYPGQGDGYTF
CDR3 DNA: TGTGCCAGCAGTTACCCAGGACAGGGCGATGGCTACACCTTC
V gene: TRBV6-5
J gene: TRBJ1-2
clone size: -
D gene: TRBD1

CDR3 protein: CASSVVADSGNTIYF
CDR3 DNA: TGTGCCAGCAGCGTAGTGGCCGACTCTGGAAACACCATATATTTT
V gene: TRBV9
J gene: TRBJ1-3
clone size: -
D gene: -

CDR3 protein: CASTPLGQGGNEQFF
CDR3 DNA: TGTGCCAGCACGCCATTGGGACAGGGGGGCAATGAGCAGTTCTTC
V gene: TRBV2
J gene: TRBJ2-1
clone size: -
D gene: TRBD1

CDR3 protein: CASRETGTGVYEQYF
CDR3 DNA: TGCGCCAGCAGAGAGACCGGGACAGGGGTCTACGAGCAGTACTTC
V gene: TRBV10-2
J gene: TRBJ2-7
clone size: -
D gene: TRBD1

CDR3 protein: CASSRQGLTGTGELFF
CDR3 DNA: TGTGCCAGCAGCCGCCAGGGGCTTACTGGCACCGGGGAGCTGTTTTTT
V gene: TRBV3-1/TRBV3-2
J gene: TRBJ2-2
clone size: -
D gene: -

CDR3 protein: CASSSSRVDNSPLHF
CDR3 DNA: TGTGCCAGCTCATCGTCCAGGGTGGATAATTCACCCCTCCACTTT
V gene: TRBV18
J gene: TRBJ1-6
clone size: -
D gene: -

CDR3 protein: CSVQTSGRPEQYF
CDR3 DNA: TGCAGCGTTCAAACTAGCGGGAGGCCCGAGCAGTACTTC
V gene: TRBV29-1
J gene: TRBJ2-7
clone size: -
D gene: TRBD2

CDR3 protein: CASSVGFVAGKNIQYF
CDR3 DNA: TGTGCCAGCAGCGTAGGGTTCGTAGCGGGGAAAAACATTCAGTACTTC
V gene: TRBV9
J gene: TRBJ2-4
clone size: -
D gene: TRBD2

CDR3 protein: CATSKNPGHIAFF
CDR3 DNA: TGTGCCACCAGCAAAAACCCGGGACATATAGCTTTCTTT
V gene: TRBV15
J gene: TRBJ1-1
clone size: -
D gene: -

CDR3 protein: CASSYSPGQGGNEQFF
CDR3 DNA: TGTGCCAGCAGTTACTCTCCGGGACAGGGGGGGAATGAGCAGTTCTTC
V gene: TRBV6-5
J gene: TRBJ2-1
clone size: -
D gene: TRBD1

CDR3 protein: CASSVDQGNQPQHF
CDR3 DNA: TGTGCCAGCAGCGTAGACCAGGGAAATCAGCCCCAGCATTTT
V gene: TRBV9
J gene: TRBJ1-5
clone size: -
D gene: -

CDR3 protein: CASSPDRKNTGELFF
CDR3 DNA: TGCGCCAGCAGCCCAGACAGGAAGAACACCGGGGAGCTGTTTTTT
V gene: TRBV5-1
J gene: TRBJ2-2
clone size: -
D gene: -

CDR3 protein: CASSVAGTALAGAGGPSDEQYF
CDR3 DNA: TGTGCCAGCAGCGTAGCGGGGACAGCCTTGGCGGGGGCGGGAGGGCCGTCCGACGAGCAGTACTTC
V gene: TRBV9
J gene: TRBJ2-7
clone size: -
D gene: TRBD2

CDR3 protein: CASRGGLKNGSYNSPLHF
CDR3 DNA: TGTGCCAGCAGAGGAGGGTTGAAAAATGGCTCCTATAATTCACCCCTCCACTTT
V gene: TRBV28
J gene: TRBJ1-6
clone size: -
D gene: -

CDR3 protein: CASRPRGSSYEQYF
CDR3 DNA: TGTGCCAGCAGGCCCCGGGGAAGCTCCTACGAGCAGTACTTC
V gene: TRBV27
J gene: TRBJ2-7
clone size: -
D gene: -

CDR3 protein: CASSDPGAGNYGYTF
CDR3 DNA: TGTGCCAGCAGCGACCCCGGGGCGGGGAACTATGGCTACACCTTC
V gene: TRBV6-6
J gene: TRBJ1-2
clone size: -
D gene: -

CDR3 protein: CASTSGVGGTEAFF
CDR3 DNA: TGTGCCAGTACGTCAGGGGTAGGGGGCACTGAAGCTTTCTTT
V gene: TRBV19
J gene: TRBJ1-1
clone size: -
D gene: -

CDR3 protein: CASSPLGRGETQYF
CDR3 DNA: TGTGCCAGCAGCCCACTGGGGCGGGGTGAGACCCAGTACTTC
V gene: TRBV3-1/TRBV3-2
J gene: TRBJ2-5
clone size: -
D gene: -

CDR3 protein: CASSGGTADYGYTF
CDR3 DNA: TGTGCCAGCAGTGGGGGGACTGCCGATTATGGCTACACCTTC
V gene: TRBV2
J gene: TRBJ1-2
clone size: -
D gene: -

CDR3 protein: CASSSSGTTNEQFF
CDR3 DNA: TGTGCCAGCAGCTCCTCCGGGACTACCAATGAGCAGTTCTTC
V gene: TRBV7-9
J gene: TRBJ2-1
clone size: -
D gene: TRBD2

CDR3 protein: CATSDHTGGLDTQYF
CDR3 DNA: TGTGCCACCAGTGATCACACAGGGGGCCTGGATACGCAGTATTTT
V gene: TRBV24-1
J gene: TRBJ2-3
clone size: few
D gene: TRBD1

CDR3 protein: CASRRGQGNTEAFF
CDR3 DNA: TGCGCCAGCCGGAGGGGACAGGGAAACACTGAAGCTTTCTTT
V gene: TRBV5-1
J gene: TRBJ1-1
clone size: -
D gene: TRBD1

CDR3 protein: CASSDSPGDEQYF
CDR3 DNA: TGTGCCAGCAGTGACAGTCCGGGGGACGAGCAGTACTTC
V gene: TRBV6-1
J gene: TRBJ2-7
clone size: many
D gene: -

CDR3 protein: CASSRKDRNTEAFF
CDR3 DNA: TGTGCCAGCAGCCGCAAGGACAGGAACACTGAAGCTTTCTTT
V gene: TRBV14
J gene: TRBJ1-1
clone size: -
D gene: -

CDR3 protein: CASSLGLAGIEQFF
CDR3 DNA: TGCGCCAGCAGCTTGGGACTAGCGGGAATTGAGCAGTTCTTC
V gene: TRBV5-1
J gene: TRBJ2-1
clone size: -
D gene: TRBD2

CDR3 protein: CASSPDRTRGTEAFF
CDR3 DNA: TGCGCCAGCAGCCCAGACAGGACCAGAGGCACTGAAGCTTTCTTT
V gene: TRBV5-1
J gene: TRBJ1-1
clone size: -
D gene: -

CDR3 protein: CASSFSDMNTEAFF
CDR3 DNA: TGTGCCAGCAGCTTTTCAGACATGAACACTGAAGCTTTCTTT
V gene: TRBV5-5
J gene: TRBJ1-1
clone size: -
D gene: -

CDR3 protein: CASSLVYSPHQPQHF
CDR3 DNA: TGTGCCAGCAGCTTAGTATACAGTCCTCATCAGCCCCAGCATTTT
V gene: TRBV7-2
J gene: TRBJ1-5
clone size: few
D gene: -

CDR3 protein: CASSLEGLAGGNEQFF
CDR3 DNA: TGTGCCAGCAGCTTAGAGGGACTAGCGGGAGGGAATGAGCAGTTCTTC
V gene: TRBV7-9
J gene: TRBJ2-1
clone size: -
D gene: TRBD2

CDR3 protein: CASRVYRENTEAFF
CDR3 DNA: TGTGCCAGCAGGGTATACAGGGAGAACACTGAAGCTTTCTTT
V gene: TRBV6-4
J gene: TRBJ1-1
clone size: -
D gene: -

CDR3 protein: CATSRDLQGLTEKLFF
CDR3 DNA: TGTGCCACCAGCAGAGATTTGCAGGGGTTGACGGAAAAACTGTTTTTT
V gene: TRBV15
J gene: TRBJ1-4
clone size: -
D gene: -

CDR3 protein: CATSSSVGQKNSPLHF
CDR3 DNA: TGTGCCACCAGCAGTTCTGTGGGACAGAAAAATTCACCCCTCCACTTT
V gene: TRBV15
J gene: TRBJ1-6
clone size: -
D gene: TRBD1

CDR3 protein: CASSLGGGAETQYF
CDR3 DNA: TGTGCCAGCAGCTTAGGAGGTGGGGCGGAGACCCAGTACTTC
V gene: TRBV7-6
J gene: TRBJ2-5
clone size: -
D gene: -

CDR3 protein: CASRKGTPYNEQFF
CDR3 DNA: TGTGCCAGCAGGAAAGGGACTCCCTACAATGAGCAGTTCTTC
V gene: TRBV11-3
J gene: TRBJ2-1
clone size: once
D gene: -